This T cell receptor beta chain was obtained from a study of blood T cells in healthy people across ages. Looking at the study overall: Capture by template switching was about one barcoded beta molecule per two T cells.

Whole-study results and caveats: Strong correlation was found linking TCR beta diversity to naive T cell percentage.

The table lists this clonotype with a few counts. Its antigen is not known. This CDR3 is 12 amino acids long. V lost 6 bases to trimming and J lost 1 base, with 6 bases between them. Germline CDR1 and CDR2: MNHNS and SASEGT. Alongside a J-beta primer mix, a sample-barcoded 5' primer served in a second PCR lasting about 7 to 12 cycles. Using its own MiXCR run on the 5' RACE reads, TCRdb lists one record per CDR3 protein. Among about 1,600,000 distinct CDR3 sequences listed, approximately 38% were seen once. This chain uses TRBV6-1 with TRBJ2-5; D call uncertain. The receptor comes from a woman aged 18-30 years in good health. The sample was blood. CDR3 nucleotide sequence: TGTGCCAGCAGGCAGCCCCAAGAGACCCAGTACTTC. Amino acids: CASRQPQETQYF.